This TCR beta chain was found in a study of cytomegalovirus exposure and HLA in healthy donors (dated by TCRdb to about 2017). As for the study more broadly: According to a later analysis, the 120 or so validation repertoires were produced on the same platform as the 700 or so repertoires of the first cohort. The aim of the study was to test whether cataloging public T cell receptors could identify signatures of past pathogen exposure. A separate validation cohort of approximately 120 different subjects was used in addition to the 666-subject first cohort. To predict cytomegalovirus infection status, the study brought together high-throughput TCR immunosequencing, statistical association of individual TCRs with disease status, and machine learning.

The donors were included in the validation cohort of roughly 120 subjects, a group kept apart from the roughly 700-subject first cohort. Beyond this particular receptor, the publication reports: A total of around 150 TCR beta chains were listed by the study as associated with cytomegalovirus. Subsequent analysis determined that TCRs grouped into clusters in the first cohort also showed a tendency toward co-occurrence across the 120 validation repertoires, and 94% of cluster scores exceeded 0. Most TCR sequences were observed very rarely across donors, whereas some public TCRs were present in many individuals. It was suggested by the authors that the approach could potentially be generalized to other disease states and immunological phenotypes. A later analysis lacked HLA typing for the validation cohort, so it scored co-occurrence in that cohort across all 110 or so repertoires. The classifier was reported to diagnose cytomegalovirus status with high specificity and sensitivity in both the original cohort and the validation cohort. A few of the identified cytomegalovirus-associated TCR beta chains were confirmed in vitro to be specific for cytomegalovirus antigens.

For this clone: This clone's antigen is unknown. No quality values exist for individual bases; no much larger clone is one base distant.

Reading the germline V gene (reference sequence) gives CDR1 MNHNY and CDR2 SVGAGI. V drops 2 bases and J drops 1 base, leaving 6 bases in between. From the cysteine through the phenylalanine, the CDR3 covers 14 amino acids. Solely the CDR3 DNA is kept, with 42 bases framed from the first base. Libraries were prepared through the immunoSEQ multiplex PCR assay. Per the source publication's procedure: A statistical classification framework was built to diagnose cytomegalovirus status from the catalog of TCR beta chain sequences. TCRdb mirrors the immuneACCESS table, restricted to in-frame sequences. Some clones are absent from its copies; in checked studies, under half trace to an unresolved V gene, and the reason for the others is unknown. V, J and clone size derive from that table, while D and trimming were established from the DNA sequence. This sample gives fewer than 95,000 clones in total; around 94% of them show up just once. The ten largest account for about 0.63% of the sample.

The sequence derives from a woman between 18 and 29 years old in good health and CMV-seronegative. The sample taken for sequencing was PBMCs. The receptor chain draws on TRBV6-6 and TRBJ2-1, with TRBD1 perhaps the D gene, on 5 matching bases. The CDR3 here reads CASSYRGSYNEQFF. The sequenced DNA is TGTGCCAGCAGTTACAGGGGATCCTACAATGAGCAGTTCTTC.